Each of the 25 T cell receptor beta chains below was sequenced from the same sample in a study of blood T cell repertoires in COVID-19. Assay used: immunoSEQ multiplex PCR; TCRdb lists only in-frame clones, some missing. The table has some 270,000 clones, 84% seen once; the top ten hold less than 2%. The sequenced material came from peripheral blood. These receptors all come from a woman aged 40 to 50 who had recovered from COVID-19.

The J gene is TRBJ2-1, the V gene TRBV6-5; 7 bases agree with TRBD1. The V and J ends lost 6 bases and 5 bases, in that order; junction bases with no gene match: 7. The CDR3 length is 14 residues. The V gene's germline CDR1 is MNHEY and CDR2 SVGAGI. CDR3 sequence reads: CASSPRTGDNEQFF. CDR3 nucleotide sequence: TGTGCCAGCAGCCCCCGCACAGGGGACAATGAGCAGTTCTTC.

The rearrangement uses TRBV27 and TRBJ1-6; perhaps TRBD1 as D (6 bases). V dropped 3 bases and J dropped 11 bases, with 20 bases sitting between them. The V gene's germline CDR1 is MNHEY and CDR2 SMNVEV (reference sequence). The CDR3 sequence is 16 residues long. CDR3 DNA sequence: TGTGCCAGCAGTTTCTCGCCCGGGACATCGGTTGCACCCCTCCACTTT. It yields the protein CASSFSPGTSVAPLHF.

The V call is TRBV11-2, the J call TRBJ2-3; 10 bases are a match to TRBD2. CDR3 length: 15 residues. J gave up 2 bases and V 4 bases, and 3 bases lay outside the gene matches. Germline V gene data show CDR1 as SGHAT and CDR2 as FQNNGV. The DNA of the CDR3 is TGTGCCAGCAGCTCCACTAGCGGGATCACAGATACGCAGTATTTT. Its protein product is CASSSTSGITDTQYF.

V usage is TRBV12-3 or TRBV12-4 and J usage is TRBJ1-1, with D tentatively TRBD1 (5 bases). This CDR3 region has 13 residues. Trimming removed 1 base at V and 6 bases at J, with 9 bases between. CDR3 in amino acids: CASSLDWGPEAFF. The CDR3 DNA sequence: TGTGCCAGCAGTTTAGATTGGGGCCCTGAAGCTTTCTTT.

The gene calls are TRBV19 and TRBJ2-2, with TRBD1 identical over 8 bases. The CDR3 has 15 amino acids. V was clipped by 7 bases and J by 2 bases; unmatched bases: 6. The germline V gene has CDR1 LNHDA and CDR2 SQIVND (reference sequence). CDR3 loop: CASKTQGDNTGELFF. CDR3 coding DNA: TGTGCCAGTAAGACACAGGGGGACAACACCGGGGAGCTGTTTTTT.

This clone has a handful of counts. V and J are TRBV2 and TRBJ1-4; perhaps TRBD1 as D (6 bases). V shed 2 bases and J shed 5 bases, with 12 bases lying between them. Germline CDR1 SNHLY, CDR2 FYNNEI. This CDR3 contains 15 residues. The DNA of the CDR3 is TGTGCCAGCAGTGAATTTTCAGGGGCGAATGAAAAACTGTTTTTT. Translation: CASSEFSGANEKLFF.

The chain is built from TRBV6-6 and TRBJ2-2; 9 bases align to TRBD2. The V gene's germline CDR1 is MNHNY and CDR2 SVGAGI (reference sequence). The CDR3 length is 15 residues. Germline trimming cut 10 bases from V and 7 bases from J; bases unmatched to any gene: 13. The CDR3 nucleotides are TGTGCCATTACGAGCGGGGGGATTAATGGCGGGGAGCTGTTTTTT. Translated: CAITSGGINGGELFF.

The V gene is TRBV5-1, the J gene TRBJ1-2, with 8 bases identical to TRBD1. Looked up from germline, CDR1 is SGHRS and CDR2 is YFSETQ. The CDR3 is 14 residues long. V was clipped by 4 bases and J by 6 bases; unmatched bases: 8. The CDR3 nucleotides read TGCGCCAGCAGCCTGGAGACAGGGGCGGATGGCTACACCTTC. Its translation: CASSLETGADGYTF.

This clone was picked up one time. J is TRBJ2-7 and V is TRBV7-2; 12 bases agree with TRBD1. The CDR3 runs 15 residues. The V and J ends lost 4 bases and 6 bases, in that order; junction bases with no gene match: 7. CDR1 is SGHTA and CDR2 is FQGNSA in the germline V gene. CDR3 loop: CASSSHRDRGLEQYF. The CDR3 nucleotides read TGTGCCAGCAGCTCGCACCGGGACAGGGGGCTCGAGCAGTACTTC.

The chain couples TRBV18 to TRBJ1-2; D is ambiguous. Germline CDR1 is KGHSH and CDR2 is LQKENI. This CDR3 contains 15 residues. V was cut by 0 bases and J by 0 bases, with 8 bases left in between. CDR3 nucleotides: TGTGCCAGCTCACCACCGTCCGTATCTAACTATGGCTACACCTTC. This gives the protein CASSPPSVSNYGYTF.

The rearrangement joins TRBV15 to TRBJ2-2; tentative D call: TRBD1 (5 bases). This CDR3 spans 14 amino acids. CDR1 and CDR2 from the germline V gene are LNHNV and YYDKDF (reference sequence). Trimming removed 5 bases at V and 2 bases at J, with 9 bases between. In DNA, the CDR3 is TGTGCCACCAGCCCCGACAGTAACACCGGGGAGCTGTTTTTT. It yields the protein CATSPDSNTGELFF.

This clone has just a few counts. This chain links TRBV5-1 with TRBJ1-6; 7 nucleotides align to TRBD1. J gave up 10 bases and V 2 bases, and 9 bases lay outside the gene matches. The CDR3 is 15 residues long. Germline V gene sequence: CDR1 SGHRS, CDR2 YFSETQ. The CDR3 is CASSFDIQGRSPLHF. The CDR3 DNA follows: TGCGCCAGCAGCTTCGATATACAGGGGAGGTCACCCCTCCACTTT.

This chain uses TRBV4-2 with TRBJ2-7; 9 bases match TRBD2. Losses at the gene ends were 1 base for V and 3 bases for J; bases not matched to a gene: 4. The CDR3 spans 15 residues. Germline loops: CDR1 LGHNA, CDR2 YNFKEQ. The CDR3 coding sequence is TGTGCCAGCAGCCAAGCAGCGGGGGGCCACTACGAGCAGTACTTC. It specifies CASSQAAGGHYEQYF.

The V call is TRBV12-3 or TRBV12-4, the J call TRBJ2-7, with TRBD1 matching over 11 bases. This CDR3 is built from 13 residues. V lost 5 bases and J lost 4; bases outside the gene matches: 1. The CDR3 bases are TGTGCCAGCAGTGGACAGGGGGCTTACGAGCAGTACTTC. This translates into CASSGQGAYEQYF.

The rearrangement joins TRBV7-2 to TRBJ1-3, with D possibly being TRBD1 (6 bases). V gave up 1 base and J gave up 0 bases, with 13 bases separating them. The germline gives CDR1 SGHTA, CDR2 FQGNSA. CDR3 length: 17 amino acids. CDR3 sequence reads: CASSLVQGPVSGNTIYF. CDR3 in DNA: TGTGCCAGCAGCTTAGTTCAGGGGCCGGTCTCTGGAAACACCATATATTTT.

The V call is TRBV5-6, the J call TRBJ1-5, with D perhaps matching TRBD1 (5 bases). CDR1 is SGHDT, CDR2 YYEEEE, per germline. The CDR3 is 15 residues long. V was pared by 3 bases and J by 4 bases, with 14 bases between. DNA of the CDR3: TGTGCCAGCAGCTATTGGGTCCGGGGGAATCAGCCCCAGCATTTT. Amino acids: CASSYWVRGNQPQHF. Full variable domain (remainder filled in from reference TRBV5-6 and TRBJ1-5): DAGVTQSPTHLIKTRGQQVTLRCSPKSGHDTVSWYQQALGQGPQFIFQYYEEEERQRGNFPDRFSGHQFPNYSSELNVNALLLGDSALYLCASSYWVRGNQPQHFGDGTRLSIL.

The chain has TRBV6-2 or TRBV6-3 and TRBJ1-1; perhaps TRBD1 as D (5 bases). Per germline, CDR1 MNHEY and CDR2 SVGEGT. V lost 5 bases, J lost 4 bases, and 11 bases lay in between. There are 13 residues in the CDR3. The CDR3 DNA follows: TGTGCCAGCAGTGATACAGGACCCACTGAAGCTTTCTTT. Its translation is CASSDTGPTEAFF.

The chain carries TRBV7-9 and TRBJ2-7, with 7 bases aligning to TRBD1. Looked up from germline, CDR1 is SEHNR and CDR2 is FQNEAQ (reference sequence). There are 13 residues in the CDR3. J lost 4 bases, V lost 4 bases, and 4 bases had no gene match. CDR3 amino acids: CASSSDRVYEQYF. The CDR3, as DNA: TGTGCCAGCAGCTCCGACAGGGTTTACGAGCAGTACTTC.

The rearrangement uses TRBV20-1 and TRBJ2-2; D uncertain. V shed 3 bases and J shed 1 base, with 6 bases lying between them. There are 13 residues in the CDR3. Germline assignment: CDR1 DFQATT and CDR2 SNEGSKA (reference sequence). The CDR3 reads CSASSGNTGELFF. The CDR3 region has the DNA TGCAGTGCTAGTTCAGGGAACACCGGGGAGCTGTTTTTT.

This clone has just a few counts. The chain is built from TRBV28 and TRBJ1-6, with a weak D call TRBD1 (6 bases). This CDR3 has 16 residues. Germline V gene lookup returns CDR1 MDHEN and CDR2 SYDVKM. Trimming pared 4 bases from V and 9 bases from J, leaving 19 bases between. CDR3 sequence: CASSSIPGHLGSPLHF. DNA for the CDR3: TGTGCCAGCAGTTCGATCCCGGGACACTTAGGTTCACCCCTCCACTTT. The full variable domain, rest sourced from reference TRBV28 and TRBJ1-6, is DVKVTQSSRYLVKRTGEKVFLECVQDMDHENMFWYRQDPGLGLRLIYFSYDVKMKEKGDIPEGYSVSREKKERFSLILESASTNQTSMYLCASSSIPGHLGSPLHFGNGTRLTVT.

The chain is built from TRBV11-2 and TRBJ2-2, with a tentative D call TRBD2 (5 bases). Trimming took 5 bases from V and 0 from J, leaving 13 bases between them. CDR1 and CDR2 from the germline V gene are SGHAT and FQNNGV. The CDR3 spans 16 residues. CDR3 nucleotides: TGTGCCAGCAGCCCCCAGGAGGCCTCGAACACCGGGGAGCTGTTTTTT. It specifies CASSPQEASNTGELFF. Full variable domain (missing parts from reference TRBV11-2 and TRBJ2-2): EAGVAQSPRYKIIEKRQSVAFWCNPISGHATLYWYQQILGQGPKLLIQFQNNGVVDDSQLPKDRFSAERLKGVDSTLKIQPAKLEDSAVYLCASSPQEASNTGELFFGEGSRLTVL.

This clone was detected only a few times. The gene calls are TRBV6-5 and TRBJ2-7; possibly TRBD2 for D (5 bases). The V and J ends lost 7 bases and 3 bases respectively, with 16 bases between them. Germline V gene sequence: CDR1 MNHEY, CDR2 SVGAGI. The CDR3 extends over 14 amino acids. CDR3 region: CASTHPGFGYEQYF. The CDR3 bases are TGTGCCAGCACCCACCCGGGGTTCGGCTACGAGCAGTACTTC.

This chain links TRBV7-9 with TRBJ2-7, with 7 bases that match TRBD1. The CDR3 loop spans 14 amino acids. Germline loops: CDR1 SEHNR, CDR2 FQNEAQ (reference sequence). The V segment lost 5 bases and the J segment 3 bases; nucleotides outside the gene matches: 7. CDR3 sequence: CASSPGQVIYEQYF. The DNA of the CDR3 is TGTGCCAGCAGCCCTGGACAGGTAATCTACGAGCAGTACTTC. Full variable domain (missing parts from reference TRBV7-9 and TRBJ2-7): DTGVSQNPRHKITKRGQNVTFRCDPISEHNRLYWYRQTLGQGPEFLTYFQNEAQLEKSRLLSDRFSAERPKGSFSTLEIQRTEQGDSAMYLCASSPGQVIYEQYFGPGTRLTVT.

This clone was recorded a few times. The CDR3 sequence is CASSPANQVETQYF. The CDR3 nucleotides are TGTGCCAGCAGCCCGGCGAATCAGGTGGAGACCCAGTACTTC. The rearrangement links TRBV11-2 to TRBJ2-5; D unresolved. CDR3 size: 14 residues. CDR1 is SGHAT and CDR2 is FQNNGV in the germline V gene. Trimming removed 5 bases at V and 5 bases at J, with 15 bases between.

CDR3 amino acids: CASGLVGLGLGGETQYF. In DNA, the CDR3 is TGTGCTAGTGGTTTGGTCGGTCTGGGGCTGGGAGGAGAGACCCAGTACTTC. V and J are TRBV12-5 and TRBJ2-5, with D perhaps matching TRBD2 (6 bases). With 0 bases removed from V and 4 bases from J, the gap between germline ends came to 18 bases. The germline V gene encodes CDR1 LGHNT and CDR2 FRNRAP. The CDR3 is 17 residues long.